The TCR beta chain described here comes from a study of Tregs in tolerant kidney transplant recipients. Notes on the study in general: The most relevant donor-specific Treg TCRbeta repertoire apparently came from expansion with activated donor B cells. This study did not directly address biological reproducibility. For some patients, primers changed over time, blocking nucleotide-level comparison. Findings come from small patient numbers and require larger validation.

TCRdb's copy holds only in-frame clones and misses some; the assay was immunoSEQ multiplex PCR. Among 50,000 or so clones, about 91% were seen once, and the ten largest hold around 15%. V lost 5 bases to trimming and J lost 1 base; unmatched junction nucleotides: 2. The CDR3 contains 14 residues. CDR1 is SGHNT, CDR2 YYREEE, per germline (reference sequence). Related graft donors supplied nonmyeloablative bone marrow transplants, and mixed chimerism was transient. With respect to this clone: Its antigen remains unidentified.

The TCR was taken from a human patient who received a combined kidney and bone marrow transplant. Some of these T cells may belong to the graft donor. The specimen comprised CD8+ T cells from blood (PBMCs), sampled 24 months after the transplant. The genes are TRBV5-4 and TRBJ2-2; 7 bases are a match to TRBD1. CDR3 region: CASSWDRNTGELFF. The CDR3 DNA sequence: TGTGCCAGCAGTTGGGACAGGAACACCGGGGAGCTGTTTTTT.